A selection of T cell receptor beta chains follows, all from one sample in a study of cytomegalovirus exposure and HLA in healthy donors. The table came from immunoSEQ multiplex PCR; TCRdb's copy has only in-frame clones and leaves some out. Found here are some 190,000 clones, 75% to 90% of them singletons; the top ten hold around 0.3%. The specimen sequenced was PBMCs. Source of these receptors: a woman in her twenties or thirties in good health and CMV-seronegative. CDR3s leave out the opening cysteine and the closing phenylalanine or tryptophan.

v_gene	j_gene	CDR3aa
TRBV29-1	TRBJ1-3	SVEDPVLRTGGQPYSGNTIY
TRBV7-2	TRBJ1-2	ASSPQFGTAVN
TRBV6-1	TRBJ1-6	ASSEAQGVDNSPLH
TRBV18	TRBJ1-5	ASSQGNQPQH
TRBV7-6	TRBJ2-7	ASSLNSAAPSYEQY
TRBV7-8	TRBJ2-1	ASSKGTSGRLYNEQF
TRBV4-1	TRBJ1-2	ASSQPGLGLANYGYT
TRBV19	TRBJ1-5	ASSETGGQQPQH
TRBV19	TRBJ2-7	ASSMKAGGPYEQY
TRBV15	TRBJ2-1	ATSRARNEQF
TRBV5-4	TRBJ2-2	ASSSSIPSSSSTGELF
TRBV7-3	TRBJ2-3	ASSRLEAGEVTDTQY
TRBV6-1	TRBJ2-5	ASEIGSPKTQY
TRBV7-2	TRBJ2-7	ASSLGLAGVRWAYEQY
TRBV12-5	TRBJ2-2	ASGEINTGELF
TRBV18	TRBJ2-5	ASSPDRIQETQY
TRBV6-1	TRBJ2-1	ASSRDMYNEQF
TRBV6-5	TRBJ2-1	ASSYSQGPHNEQF
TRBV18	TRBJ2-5	ASSPLDRGMVKY
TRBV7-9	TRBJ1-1	ASSPVGGVRTEAF
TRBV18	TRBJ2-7	ASSPRGGLAGSYEQY
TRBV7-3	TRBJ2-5	ASSRGGRETQY
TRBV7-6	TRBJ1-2	ASSLTDLGEYGYT
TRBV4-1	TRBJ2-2	ASRHPGLGPGELF
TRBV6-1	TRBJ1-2	ASSAREDGYT
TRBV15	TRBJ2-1	ATGRGYNEQF
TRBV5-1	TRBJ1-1	ASSVAPDTEAF
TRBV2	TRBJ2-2	ASRQTGDTGELF
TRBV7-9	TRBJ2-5	ASSLSARETQY
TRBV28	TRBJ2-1	ATTPTLSGNEQF
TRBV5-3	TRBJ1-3	ARSFGGAGNTIY
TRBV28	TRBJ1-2	ASRRQNYGYT
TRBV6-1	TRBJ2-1	AGERGQPHNEQF
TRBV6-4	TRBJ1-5	ASSEGVGQPQH
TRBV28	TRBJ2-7	ASSGSRTARGGEQY
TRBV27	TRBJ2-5	ASSRLVRETQY
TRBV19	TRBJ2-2	ASSNLGIGELF
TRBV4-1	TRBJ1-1	ASSHLTGRIGGAF
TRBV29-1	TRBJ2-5	SVVSMVTVETQY
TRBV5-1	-	ASSRTSGDYEQY
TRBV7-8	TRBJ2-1	ASSFLGQGTYNEQF
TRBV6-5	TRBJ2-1	ASRVQAGEQF
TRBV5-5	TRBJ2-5	ASSLFTGVGETQY
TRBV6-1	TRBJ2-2	ASRTGNTGELF
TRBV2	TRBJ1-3	ASMVDRAGNTIY
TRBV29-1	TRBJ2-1	SVEDRGYNEQF
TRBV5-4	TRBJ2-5	ASRPSGSREVETQY
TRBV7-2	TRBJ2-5	ASSPSSGSDRTQY
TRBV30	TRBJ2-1	AWRDRGWSYNEQF
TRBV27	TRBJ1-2	ASRAGGHSVRGYT
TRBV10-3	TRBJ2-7	AISESTYEQY
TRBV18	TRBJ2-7	ASSQGTGAWGEQY
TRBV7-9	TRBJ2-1	ASSFDQGGEQF
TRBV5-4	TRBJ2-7	ASTPSGRPAGEQY
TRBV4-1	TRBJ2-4	ASSPSRGVKNIQY
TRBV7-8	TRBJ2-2	ASSLPLAAPSTGELF
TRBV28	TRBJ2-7	ASSLAGSGNEQY
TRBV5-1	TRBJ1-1	ASRTSGAHTEAF